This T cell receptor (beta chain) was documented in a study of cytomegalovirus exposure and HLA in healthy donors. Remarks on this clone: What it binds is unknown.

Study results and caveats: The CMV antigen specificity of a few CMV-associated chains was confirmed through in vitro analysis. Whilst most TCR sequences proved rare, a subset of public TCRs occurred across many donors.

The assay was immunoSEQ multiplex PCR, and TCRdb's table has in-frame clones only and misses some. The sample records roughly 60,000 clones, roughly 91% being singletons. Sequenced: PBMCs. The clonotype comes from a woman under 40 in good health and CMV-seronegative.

CDR3 loop: CATVARYTDTQYF. Written as DNA, the CDR3 is TGTGCCACCGTAGCGAGATACACAGATACGCAGTATTTT. The chain employs TRBV27 and TRBJ2-3, with a weak D call TRBD2 (5 bases). The CDR3 extends over 13 amino acids. With 10 bases removed from V and 2 bases from J, the gap between germline ends came to 13 bases. From germline, CDR1 is MNHEY and CDR2 SMNVEV (reference sequence).